This entry lists 24 T cell receptor beta chains sequenced from one sample in a study of CD8 T cells in ankylosing spondylitis. MiXCR, run by TCRdb on the 5' RACE reads, gives a single entry per CDR3 protein. The sample holds around 230,000 distinct CDR3 sequences; roughly 8.6% are singletons and the top ten take around 7%. Material: blood, either unsorted or a sorted T cell fraction (not recorded which). These receptors were collected from a male donor with ankylosing spondylitis or in good health (not recorded which).

This sequence joins TRBV18 and TRBJ2-7; D is possibly TRBD1 (6 bases). The CDR3 runs 14 residues. Per the germline V gene, CDR1 is KGHSH and CDR2 is LQKENI. Trimming removed 6 bases from V and 3 bases from J, with 15 bases in between. CDR3 residues: CASSQGPANYEQYF. The CDR3 coding sequence is TGTGCCAGCTCGCAGGGGCCTGCTAACTACGAGCAGTACTTC.

The rearrangement uses TRBV11-2 and TRBJ2-1; D uncertain. Per the germline V gene, CDR1 is SGHAT and CDR2 is FQNNGV. This CDR3 comprises 14 residues. V dropped 0 bases and J dropped 7 bases, with 10 bases sitting between them. The CDR3 loop is CASSLDRFLNEQFF. CDR3 coding DNA: TGTGCCAGCAGCTTAGATCGGTTTTTAAATGAGCAGTTCTTC.

This clonotype was seen a few times. V and J are TRBV7-2 and TRBJ1-1; 7 positions agree with TRBD1. With 5 bases clipped from V and 8 bases from J, the junction kept 5 bases outside the gene matches. This CDR3 has 12 amino acids. Germline assignment: CDR1 SGHTA and CDR2 FQGNSA. The CDR3 DNA reads as TGTGCCAGCAGCCTGTACAGGGGAGAAGCTTTCTTT. Translation gives CASSLYRGEAFF.

This clonotype showed up many times. The chain links TRBV7-3 to TRBJ1-2; 7 nucleotides line up with TRBD1. Germline V gene sequence: CDR1 SGHTA, CDR2 FQGTGA. This CDR3 region has 14 residues. J gave up 6 bases and V 5 bases, and 9 bases lay outside the gene matches. The CDR3 here is CASSPGDRADGYTF. Here the CDR3 DNA reads TGTGCCAGCAGCCCGGGAGACAGGGCCGATGGCTACACCTTC.

This clonotype was picked up many times. This chain joins TRBV18 and TRBJ2-2; TRBD2 matches 7 bases. The CDR3 sequence is 19 residues long. V dropped 2 bases and J dropped 6; count of bases not matched to a gene: 18. Germline-derived CDR1 and CDR2 are KGHSH and LQKENI. CDR3: CASSPKSGRAARTAGELFF. The CDR3 nucleotides read TGTGCCAGCTCACCAAAGTCGGGGAGGGCCGCCCGAACGGCCGGGGAGCTGTTTTTT.

As regards this clonotype: At one boundary the junction diverges from the germline segment, which might be a read error. The rearrangement uses TRBV4-2 and TRBJ1-2; D may be TRBD1 (6 bases). This CDR3 has 14 amino acids. The germline V gene encodes CDR1 LGHNA and CDR2 YNFKEQ. CDR3: CARSQGLGNYGYTF. CDR3 in DNA: TGTGCCAGGAGCCAGGGGCTCGGCAACTATGGCTACACCTTC.

This clonotype was observed at least ten times. The chain recombines TRBV5-1 with TRBJ1-1; 9 nucleotides line up with TRBD1. V shed 2 bases, J shed 6 bases, and the junction held 8 bases outside the gene matches. The germline gives CDR1 SGHRS, CDR2 YFSETQ. The CDR3 consists of 15 residues. CDR3 amino acids: CASSLVPGQGSEAFF. DNA for the CDR3: TGCGCCAGCAGCTTAGTCCCGGGACAGGGTTCTGAAGCTTTCTTT. The full variable domain, in which reference TRBV5-1 and TRBJ1-1 provide the parts outside the CDR3, is KAGVTQTPRYLIKTRGQQVTLSCSPISGHRSVSWYQQTPGQGLQFLFEYFSETQRNKGNFPGRFSGRQFSNSRSEMNVSTLELGDSALYLCASSLVPGQGSEAFFGQGTRLTVV.

This clonotype has a count of ten or more. The chain couples TRBV5-1 to TRBJ2-5, with D possibly TRBD1 on 5 matching bases. Between the trimmed V and J ends, which lost 1 base and 3 bases, there was a span of 10 bases. Germline V gene sequence: CDR1 SGHRS, CDR2 YFSETQ. The CDR3 loop spans 14 amino acids. For the CDR3, the DNA is TGCGCCAGCAGCTTGATGGGCAGGGAAGAGACCCAGTACTTC. Translated: CASSLMGREETQYF.

The table lists this clonotype with many counts. The J gene is TRBJ2-7, the V gene TRBV6-2 or TRBV6-3; no clear D gene. CDR3 size: 14 residues. V lost 6 bases to trimming and J lost 4 bases, with 16 bases between them. The germline V gene encodes CDR1 MNHEY and CDR2 SVGEGT. The CDR3 here is CASSHHRRTYEQYF. Here the CDR3 DNA reads TGTGCCAGCAGCCACCACCGGCGAACTTACGAGCAGTACTTC.

This clonotype was picked up many times. The chain has TRBV20-1 and TRBJ1-4; D is ambiguous. Germline V gene lookup returns CDR1 DFQATT and CDR2 SNEGSKA (reference sequence). This CDR3 spans 14 amino acids. Trimming cost V 5 bases and J 4 bases, with 14 bases left between them. CDR3 coding DNA: TGCAGTGCTGCCCCCCGCAGTTATAATGAAAAACTGTTTTTT. It codes for CSAAPRSYNEKLFF.

This clonotype was detected a few times. The chain is built from TRBV5-1 and TRBJ2-1, with TRBD2 identical over 14 bases. With V trimmed by 0 bases and J by 4 bases, 3 bases remained unmatched. CDR1 SGHRS and CDR2 YFSETQ come from the germline V gene. The CDR3 extends over 17 amino acids. For the CDR3, the DNA is TGCGCCAGCAGCTTGGGACTAGCGGGAGGGTATTACAATGAGCAGTTCTTC. This gives the protein CASSLGLAGGYYNEQFF.

This clonotype was counted at least ten times. The chain employs TRBV6-1 and TRBJ1-6; no reliable D call. Germline-derived CDR1 and CDR2 are MNHNS and SASEGT. CDR3 length: 14 amino acids. Trimming took 2 bases from V and 7 from J, leaving 9 bases between them. This chain's CDR3 is CASSEIDGNSPLHF. DNA for the CDR3: TGTGCCAGCAGTGAAATCGATGGGAATTCACCCCTCCACTTT.

This clonotype was counted many times. The CDR3 here is CASSDSGTGNTIYF. The CDR3 DNA sequence: TGTGCCAGCAGTGATTCAGGGACTGGAAACACCATATATTTT. This chain joins TRBV2 and TRBJ1-3, with D tentatively TRBD1 (5 bases). The CDR3 sequence is 14 residues long. Per germline, CDR1 SNHLY and CDR2 FYNNEI. Trimming removed 3 bases at V and 2 bases at J, with 8 bases between. Full variable domain (missing parts from reference TRBV2 and TRBJ1-3): EPEVTQTPSHQVTQMGQEVILRCVPISNHLYFYWYRQILGQKVEFLVSFYNNEISEKSEIFDDQFSVERPDGSNFTLKIRSTKLEDSAMYFCASSDSGTGNTIYFGEGSWLTVV.

This clonotype occurred many times. The CDR3 loop reads CASSLNPLAGPYNEQFF. Here the CDR3 DNA reads TGTGCCAGCAGCTTAAACCCACTAGCGGGTCCCTACAATGAGCAGTTCTTC. The V and J genes are TRBV7-2 and TRBJ2-1; TRBD2 agrees at 9 bases. The CDR3 has 17 residues. The ends lost 2 bases at V and 2 bases at J; junction bases unmatched: 7. From germline, CDR1 is SGHTA and CDR2 FQGNSA.

Ten or more counts support this clonotype. The V gene is TRBV5-1, the J gene TRBJ2-7; 9 positions agree with TRBD2. The CDR3 is made up of 15 amino acids. Germline V gene sequence: CDR1 SGHRS, CDR2 YFSETQ. V shed 1 base and J 1 base; nucleotides not matched to a gene: 3. CDR3 DNA: TGCGCCAGCAGCTTGTCCAGCGGGAGGTCCTACGAGCAGTACTTC. Amino acids: CASSLSSGRSYEQYF.

Ten or more counts support this clonotype. The chain couples TRBV6-1 to TRBJ2-3, with 8 bases aligning to TRBD1. The V gene end was trimmed by 11 bases and the J gene end by 0 bases; junction bases not matched to a gene: 10. The germline gives CDR1 MNHNS, CDR2 SASEGT. The CDR3 extends over 15 amino acids. The CDR3 region has the DNA TGTGCCGTCCTCGACAGGGGAACGAGCACAGATACGCAGTATTTT. Translation: CAVLDRGTSTDTQYF.

The rearrangement links TRBV18 to TRBJ2-7; no definite D call. The V and J ends lost 6 bases and 7 bases respectively, with 10 bases between them. CDR3 length: 11 amino acids. Germline CDR1 KGHSH, CDR2 LQKENI. The CDR3 region has the DNA TGTGCCAGCTCCTACCAGGCGGAGCAGTACTTC. Translated: CASSYQAEQYF.

The gene calls are TRBV11-3 and TRBJ2-1; possibly TRBD1 or TRBD2 for D (5 bases each). The V and J ends lost 0 bases and 2 bases respectively, with 11 bases between them. CDR3 size: 16 residues. Germline CDR1 and CDR2: SGHNT and YENEEA. This CDR3 is CASSLDRGGTYNEQFF. The CDR3, as DNA: TGTGCCAGCAGCTTAGATCGGGGCGGAACCTACAATGAGCAGTTCTTC.

This clonotype showed up many times. This chain uses TRBV20-1 with TRBJ2-3; TRBD2 agrees at 11 bases. The CDR3 spans 17 residues. CDR1 is DFQATT, CDR2 SNEGSKA, per germline (reference sequence). The ends lost 2 bases at V and 1 base at J; junction bases unmatched: 8. CDR3 sequence (DNA): TGCAGTGCTAGAAGAGCACCGGGACTAGCGGGCACAGATACGCAGTATTTT. It translates to CSARRAPGLAGTDTQYF.

In this sample, this clonotype turned up a few times. The chain couples TRBV7-2 to TRBJ1-5; D call uncertain. Trimming shortened V by 0 bases and J by 7 bases, and 7 bases separated the two germline ends. The germline V gene has CDR1 SGHTA and CDR2 FQGNSA. The CDR3 loop spans 13 amino acids. CDR3 sequence: CASSLAGRQPQHF. CDR3 coding DNA: TGTGCCAGCAGCTTAGCGGGTAGACAGCCCCAGCATTTT.

This clonotype was recorded many times. The genes are TRBV6-1 and TRBJ2-7; 7 bases agree with TRBD1. Germline V gene lookup returns CDR1 MNHNS and CDR2 SASEGT. The CDR3 is 14 amino acids. Losses at the gene ends were 7 bases for V and 2 bases for J; bases not matched to a gene: 8. This CDR3 is CASTPDRPPYEQYF. The CDR3 bases are TGTGCCAGCACCCCGGACAGGCCACCCTACGAGCAGTACTTC.

This clonotype was recorded many times. The chain employs TRBV29-1 and TRBJ2-5, with no clear D. This CDR3 is built from 9 residues. V lost 6 bases, J lost 5 bases, and 4 bases lay in between. Germline CDR1 and CDR2: SQVTM and ANQGSEA. The CDR3 nucleotides read TGCAGCGTCGGGGAGACCCAGTACTTC. This sequence encodes CSVGETQYF.

The sample holds many counts of this clonotype. CDR3 region: CAGRGQNQETQYF. The CDR3 DNA sequence: TGTGCCGGAAGGGGCCAAAACCAAGAGACCCAGTACTTC. The chain uses TRBV27 and TRBJ2-5; TRBD1 might be the D (5 bases). The ends were cut back, 11 bases at V and 0 bases at J, with 13 bases in the middle. The CDR3 sequence is 13 residues long. CDR1 is MNHEY, CDR2 SMNVEV, per germline (reference sequence).

In this sample, this clonotype turned up many times. V gene TRBV6-4 combines with J gene TRBJ2-3; a possible D gene is TRBD2 (6 bases). CDR3 length: 16 amino acids. The germline V gene encodes CDR1 MRHNA and CDR2 SNTAGT. Trimming left V 5 bases short and J 2 bases short, with 17 bases between. CDR3 loop: CASSQTRDSPTDTQYF. The CDR3 bases are TGTGCCAGCAGTCAGACCCGGGACTCCCCCACAGATACGCAGTATTTT.